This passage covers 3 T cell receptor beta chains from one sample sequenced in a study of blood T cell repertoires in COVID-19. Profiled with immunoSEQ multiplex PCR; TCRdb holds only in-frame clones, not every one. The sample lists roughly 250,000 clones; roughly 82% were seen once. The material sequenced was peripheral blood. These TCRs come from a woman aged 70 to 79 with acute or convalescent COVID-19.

CDR3 bases: TGCAGCGTTGAAGACCCCAACCGGGGGGGGGTTGAAAAACTGTTTTTT. Translated, it gives CSVEDPNRGGVEKLFF. This chain links TRBV29-1 with TRBJ1-4, with a possible D match to TRBD1 (5 bases). The germline V gene encodes CDR1 SQVTM and CDR2 ANQGSEA. V lost 0 bases to trimming and J lost 7 bases, with 18 bases between them. This CDR3 contains 16 residues.

CDR3 in DNA: TGTGCCAGCAGCTTAGTACAGCAGGGCGAGCAGTACTTC. As protein: CASSLVQQGEQYF. V usage is TRBV7-2 and J usage is TRBJ2-7; perhaps TRBD1 as D (5 bases). The CDR3 has 13 amino acids. Germline V gives CDR1 SGHTA, CDR2 FQGNSA. The ends were cut back, 1 base at V and 6 bases at J, with 10 bases in the middle.

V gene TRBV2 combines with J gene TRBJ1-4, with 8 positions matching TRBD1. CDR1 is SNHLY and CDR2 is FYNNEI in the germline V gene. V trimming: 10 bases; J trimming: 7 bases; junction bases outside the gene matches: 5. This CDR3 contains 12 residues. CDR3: CAISGGPEKLFF. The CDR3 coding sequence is TGTGCCATTTCAGGGGGCCCTGAAAAACTGTTTTTT.